This T cell receptor (beta chain) came from a study of blood T cell repertoires in COVID-19. In the study overall: T cells, B-cell-depleted T cells, or PBMCs provided the cDNA or gDNA that served as material.

CDR1 and CDR2 from the germline V gene are MRHNA and SNTAGT. V lost 0 bases to trimming and J lost 4 bases, with 17 bases between them. There are 17 residues in the CDR3. Sequenced by immunoSEQ multiplex PCR; TCRdb stores in-frame clones only, minus some. The data show roughly 200,000 clones, with roughly nine tenths seen just once and roughly 4% held by the top ten. Participants spanned ages about 18 to 95 years and resided in about two dozen US areas. Assignment of participants to cohorts was predicated upon participant-reported clinical history. This TCR derives from a young woman with acute COVID-19. Sequencing was carried out using PBMCs or T cells enriched from blood (not recorded which). The chain joins TRBV6-4 to TRBJ2-3; the D is unclear. CDR3 residues: CASSDSVGDREADTQYF. CDR3 in DNA: TGTGCCAGCAGTGACTCTGTGGGTGATCGTGAGGCAGATACGCAGTATTTT.